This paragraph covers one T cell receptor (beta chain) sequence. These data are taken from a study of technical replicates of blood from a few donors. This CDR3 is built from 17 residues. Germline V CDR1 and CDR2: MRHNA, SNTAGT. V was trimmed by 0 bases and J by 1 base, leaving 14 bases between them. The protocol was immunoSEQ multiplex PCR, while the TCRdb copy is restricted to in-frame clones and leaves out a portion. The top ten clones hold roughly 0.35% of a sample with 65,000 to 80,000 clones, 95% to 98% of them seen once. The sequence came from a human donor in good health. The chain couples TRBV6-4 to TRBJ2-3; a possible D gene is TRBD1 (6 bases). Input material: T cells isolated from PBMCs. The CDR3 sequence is CASSDSHHRVGTDTQYF. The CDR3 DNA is TGTGCCAGCAGTGACTCCCATCACAGGGTTGGCACAGATACGCAGTATTTT.